The T cell receptor beta chain under discussion was sequenced for a study of OX40 agonist ivuxolimab in advanced cancers. This CDR3 region has 14 residues. Germline lookup yields CDR1 SGHAT and CDR2 FQNNGV. The J segment lost 5 bases and the V segment lost 5 bases, leaving 8 bases of the junction unmatched. Using immunoSEQ multiplex PCR, the repertoire was profiled, and TCRdb retains in-frame clones only, with some absent. In the table there are 95,000 to 110,000 clones, approximately 90% of which are singletons. The sequence was obtained from an adult with an advanced solid tumor such as melanoma, head and neck, liver or kidney cancer. Sequenced here: CD4+ or CD8+ T cells sorted from blood, sampled in a trial of the OX40 agonist ivuxolimab. The chain is built from TRBV11-2 and TRBJ2-5; 7 bases are shared with TRBD2. Here the CDR3 reads CASSRVGGRETQYF. The CDR3, as DNA: TGTGCCAGCAGCCGAGTCGGGGGGAGGGAGACCCAGTACTTC.